This passage covers 26 T cell receptor beta chains from one sample sequenced in a study of technical replicates of blood from a handful of donors. Assay used: immunoSEQ multiplex PCR; TCRdb lists only in-frame clones, some missing. The sample records about 62,000 clones, approximately 87% being singletons. Sequencing input: PBMCs. Source of these receptors: a human donor in good health. Some clones in this sample may be carry-over from other donors' samples.

The V call is TRBV7-9, the J call TRBJ1-5; 7 bases fit TRBD1. This CDR3 has 14 residues. Germline lookup yields CDR1 SEHNR and CDR2 FQNEAQ (reference sequence). The trim removed 1 base at V and 5 bases at J, leaving 2 bases unmatched. The CDR3 DNA reads as TGTGCCAGCAGCTTAGGACAGGGAGATCAGCCCCAGCATTTT. Its translation: CASSLGQGDQPQHF.

This sequence joins TRBV7-2 and TRBJ1-2; 9 positions agree with TRBD1. The germline CDR1 and CDR2 sequences are SGHTA and FQGNSA. This CDR3 spans 14 amino acids. V lost 4 bases and J lost 5; bases outside the gene matches: 5. The CDR3, as DNA: TGTGCCAGCAGCTCGGACAGGGGAGGGTATGGCTACACCTTC. As protein: CASSSDRGGYGYTF.

The chain joins TRBV9 to TRBJ2-5, with 10 bases aligning to TRBD1. CDR1 and CDR2 (germline): SGDLS, YYNGEE. Trimming took 0 bases from V and 4 from J; bases not matched to a gene: 0. This CDR3 spans 14 amino acids. The CDR3 region is CASSVGQGAETQYF. The DNA of the CDR3 is TGTGCCAGCAGCGTAGGACAGGGGGCAGAGACCCAGTACTTC.

The gene calls are TRBV5-1 and TRBJ2-1; 12 nucleotides match TRBD2. With 4 bases clipped from V and 9 bases from J, the junction kept 11 bases outside the gene matches. Germline CDR1 reads SGHRS; CDR2 reads YFSETQ. The CDR3 has 16 residues. The CDR3 sequence is CASSRAGTSGSLEQFF. In DNA, the CDR3 is TGCGCCAGCAGCCGGGCGGGGACTAGCGGGTCACTTGAGCAGTTCTTC.

The chain links TRBV14 to TRBJ2-7; D may be TRBD2 (5 bases). The CDR3 runs 16 residues. Germline CDR1 is SGHDN and CDR2 is FVKESK. Trimming took off 4 bases at V and 4 bases at J, with 20 bases between the two ends. CDR3 sequence reads: CASSPHRWELGYEQYF. The CDR3, as DNA: TGTGCCAGCAGCCCCCACCGGTGGGAGTTGGGTTACGAGCAGTACTTC.

The V gene is TRBV30, the J gene TRBJ1-1; no reliable D call. Trimming stripped 3 bases from V and 0 bases from J, with 2 bases between. The germline CDR1 and CDR2 sequences are GTSNPN and SVGIG (reference sequence). The CDR3 sequence is 11 residues long. The CDR3 protein is CAWSVNTEAFF. The CDR3 coding sequence is TGTGCCTGGAGCGTGAACACTGAAGCTTTCTTT.

The V call is TRBV5-6, the J call TRBJ2-7; perhaps TRBD2 as D (6 bases). The CDR3 has 15 amino acids. The germline V and J ends were trimmed by 3 bases and 2 bases, with 15 bases remaining between them. Germline CDR1 is SGHDT and CDR2 is YYEEEE. CDR3 amino acids: CASSSRLVPPYEQYF. CDR3 nucleotide sequence: TGTGCCAGCAGCTCCCGACTAGTTCCACCCTACGAGCAGTACTTC.

This chain links TRBV2 with TRBJ2-3; 8 positions match TRBD1. CDR1 SNHLY and CDR2 FYNNEI come from the germline V gene. V shed 3 bases, J shed 6 bases, and the junction held 8 bases outside the gene matches. This CDR3 spans 15 amino acids. The CDR3, as DNA: TGTGCCAGCAGTGAGGGGGACAGGCGGTGGGATACGCAGTATTTT. The encoded protein is CASSEGDRRWDTQYF.

The chain combines TRBV14 with TRBJ2-5, with a weak D call TRBD2 (5 bases). Germline assignment: CDR1 SGHDN and CDR2 FVKESK. V was clipped by 2 bases and J by 5 bases, with 12 bases between them. There are 14 residues in the CDR3. This CDR3 is CASSQITSRETQYF. In nucleotides, the CDR3 is TGTGCCAGCAGCCAAATCACTAGTCGCGAGACCCAGTACTTC. Full variable domain (remainder filled in from reference TRBV14 and TRBJ2-5): EAGVTQFPSHSVIEKGQTVTLRCDPISGHDNLYWYRRVMGKEIKFLLHFVKESKQDESGMPNNRFLAERTGGTYSTLKVQPAELEDSGVYFCASSQITSRETQYFGPGTRLLVL.

The chain uses TRBV4-3 and TRBJ2-7; 8 positions match TRBD2. V shed 1 base and J 5 bases; nucleotides not matched to a gene: 7. From germline, CDR1 is LGHNA and CDR2 YSLEER. The CDR3 extends over 15 amino acids. The CDR3 spells CASSQARGGANEQYF. CDR3 nucleotide sequence: TGCGCCAGCAGCCAAGCCCGGGGGGGGGCCAACGAGCAGTACTTC.

V is TRBV6-6 and J is TRBJ2-7; 11 bases line up with TRBD1. This CDR3 is built from 16 residues. Germline CDR1 and CDR2: MNHNY and SVGAGI (reference sequence). The ends lost 8 bases at V and 1 base at J; junction bases unmatched: 10. The CDR3 is CASRRAGQGVSYEQYF. CDR3 coding DNA: TGTGCCAGCCGGAGAGCGGGACAGGGGGTATCCTACGAGCAGTACTTC.

The chain combines TRBV5-4 with TRBJ2-1, with TRBD1 as a possible D gene (7 bases). Trimming took off 4 bases at V and 10 bases at J, with 15 bases between the two ends. Germline V lookup: CDR1 SGHNT, CDR2 YYREEE (reference sequence). This CDR3 region has 13 residues. The CDR3 sequence is CASSGGGEAEQFF. The CDR3 DNA follows: TGTGCCAGCAGCGGAGGGGGCGAGGCCGAGCAGTTCTTC.

This chain connects TRBV7-9 to TRBJ2-7; 10 bases fit TRBD1. The CDR3 length is 15 residues. Per the germline V gene, CDR1 is SEHNR and CDR2 is FQNEAQ (reference sequence). Unmatched junction bases numbered 6, after V lost 5 bases and J lost 2 bases. The CDR3 sequence is CASSLGQGMPYEQYF. CDR3 DNA sequence: TGTGCCAGCAGCCTGGGACAGGGGATGCCCTACGAGCAGTACTTC.

A single count supports this clone. The chain employs TRBV5-1 and TRBJ2-1; D not resolved. Per germline, CDR1 SGHRS and CDR2 YFSETQ. The CDR3 is made up of 14 amino acids. Trimming shortened V by 4 bases and J by 4 bases, and 12 bases separated the two germline ends. CDR3 nucleotides: TGCGCCAGCAGCCCTGCCGCCAGTTACAATGAGCAGTTCTTC. This encodes CASSPAASYNEQFF.

The rearrangement joins TRBV4-1 to TRBJ2-7; tentative D call: TRBD2 (6 bases). The CDR3 extends over 16 amino acids. V lost 3 bases to trimming and J lost 7 bases, with 22 bases between them. CDR1 is MGHRA and CDR2 is YSYEKL in the germline V gene. This CDR3 reads CASSQSTSSSFYEQYF. The DNA of the CDR3 is TGCGCCAGCAGCCAGTCAACTAGCTCGTCCTTTTATGAGCAGTACTTC.

The chain recombines TRBV10-3 with TRBJ1-2, with D maybe TRBD1 (5 bases). This CDR3 has 14 residues. The ends were cut back, 7 bases at V and 1 base at J, with 13 bases in the middle. Germline values: CDR1 ENHRY, CDR2 SYGVKD. CDR3 sequence reads: CAINRGESNYGYTF. The CDR3, as DNA: TGTGCCATCAATCGGGGGGAGAGTAACTATGGCTACACCTTC.

This clone was counted once. V gene TRBV4-2 combines with J gene TRBJ1-2; a weak D match, TRBD1 (5 bases). Germline CDR1 LGHNA, CDR2 YNFKEQ. Trimming shortened V by 6 bases and J by 2 bases, and 10 bases separated the two germline ends. The CDR3 covers 13 residues. CDR3 bases: TGTGCCAGCAGGGCGACAGAGAACTATGGCTACACCTTC. Amino acid sequence: CASRATENYGYTF.

The V call is TRBV5-6, the J call TRBJ1-1; the D gene is possibly TRBD1 (5 bases). The V and J ends lost 4 bases and 4 bases respectively, with 14 bases between them. Per germline, CDR1 SGHDT and CDR2 YYEEEE. This CDR3 comprises 14 residues. This chain's CDR3 is CASSLDSVLTEAFF. The CDR3 DNA reads as TGTGCCAGCAGCCTTGACAGCGTCCTCACTGAAGCTTTCTTT.

This chain connects TRBV7-9 to TRBJ1-1; D may be TRBD1 (6 bases). V was trimmed by 5 bases and J by 0 bases, leaving 10 bases between them. The CDR3 covers 14 residues. The germline CDR1 and CDR2 sequences are SEHNR and FQNEAQ (reference sequence). The CDR3 sequence is CASSRDTMNTEAFF. CDR3 bases: TGTGCCAGCAGCCGGGACACCATGAACACTGAAGCTTTCTTT. Full variable domain (missing parts from reference TRBV7-9 and TRBJ1-1): DTGVSQNPRHKITKRGQNVTFRCDPISEHNRLYWYRQTLGQGPEFLTYFQNEAQLEKSRLLSDRFSAERPKGSFSTLEIQRTEQGDSAMYLCASSRDTMNTEAFFGQGTRLTVV.

The chain employs TRBV7-6 and TRBJ2-3; 9 nucleotides match TRBD1. V shed 6 bases and J 5 bases; nucleotides not matched to a gene: 12. CDR1 is SGHVS and CDR2 is FNYEAQ in the germline V gene. The CDR3 covers 16 residues. The CDR3 nucleotides read TGTGCCAGCAGTACCGGGACAGGGATCTTCGGAGATACGCAGTATTTT. Translation: CASSTGTGIFGDTQYF.

The chain uses TRBV7-2 and TRBJ1-5, with 10 bases identical to TRBD1. The CDR3 contains 17 residues. CDR1 is SGHTA and CDR2 is FQGNSA in the germline V gene. The ends lost 5 bases at V and 0 bases at J; junction bases unmatched: 7. CDR3 loop: CASSPRTGGYSNQPQHF. CDR3 bases: TGTGCCAGCAGCCCTAGGACAGGGGGGTATAGCAATCAGCCCCAGCATTTT. Complete variable domain (other parts from reference TRBV7-2 and TRBJ1-5): GAGVSQSPSNKVTEKGKDVELRCDPISGHTALYWYRQSLGQGLEFLIYFQGNSAPDKSGLPSDRFSAERTGGSVSTLTIQRTQQEDSAVYLCASSPRTGGYSNQPQHFGDGTRLSIL.

The CDR3 DNA follows: TGTGCCAGTAGTACCCGGACAGGGAGCAATCAGCCCCAGCATTTT. As protein: CASSTRTGSNQPQHF. The rearrangement uses TRBV19 and TRBJ1-5, with 8 bases fitting TRBD1. CDR3 length equals 15 residues. Germline V CDR1 and CDR2: LNHDA, SQIVND (reference sequence). The junction had 3 bases not matched to a gene; V was cut back by 4 bases and J by 1 base.

V usage is TRBV27 and J usage is TRBJ2-6; TRBD1 might be the D (6 bases). Trimming cost V 6 bases and J 2 bases, with 8 bases left between them. Germline CDR1 is MNHEY and CDR2 is SMNVEV (reference sequence). CDR3 length equals 14 residues. The CDR3 is CASSTGTGANVLTF. In DNA, the CDR3 is TGTGCCAGCAGCACAGGGACTGGGGCCAACGTCCTGACTTTC.

On this clone: The same CDR3 also results from other DNA sequences found in this sample. The chain couples TRBV7-9 to TRBJ1-2, with 8 bases aligning to TRBD1. Germline lookup yields CDR1 SEHNR and CDR2 FQNEAQ (reference sequence). The CDR3 consists of 13 residues. The junction had 0 bases not matched to a gene; V was cut back by 1 base and J by 5 bases. The CDR3 reads CASSLGQGYGYTF. Here the CDR3 DNA reads TGTGCCAGCAGCTTAGGACAGGGGTATGGCTACACCTTC.

The table lists this clone with a few counts. The gene calls are TRBV7-8 and TRBJ1-1; D is perhaps TRBD1 (6 bases). The CDR3 extends over 13 amino acids. V lost 5 bases and J lost 1, with 8 bases in between. Germline V CDR1 and CDR2: SGHVS, FQNEAQ. The CDR3 nucleotides read TGTGCCAGCAGCAAGGACAGGAACACTGAAGCTTTCTTT. Encoded protein: CASSKDRNTEAFF.

The chain has TRBV9 and TRBJ2-1, with a possible D match to TRBD2 (6 bases). Germline-derived CDR1 and CDR2 are SGDLS and YYNGEE. The length of the CDR3 is 16 residues. V lost 0 bases and J 10 bases, leaving 20 bases between the germline ends. In nucleotides, the CDR3 is TGTGCCAGCAGCGTAGCATATGGGTTGGGCGGGGAAGAGCAGTTCTTC. Its translation is CASSVAYGLGGEEQFF.